The clone carrying this T cell receptor (beta chain) was seen only once. The sample comes from a study of CD8 T cells in Susac syndrome. After extraction with the RNeasy kit, roughly 0.5 to 1 ug of the RNA was reverse transcribed using random hexamers. TCR beta CDR3 was amplified by immunoSEQ covering 54 Vbeta and 13 Jbeta. TCRdb re-derived calls from the immunoSEQ multiplex PCR reads in MiXCR, one entry per CDR3 protein. The sample lists some 52,000 distinct CDR3 sequences, around 93% occurring once. This sequence originates from a human donor with multiple sclerosis. The specimen sequenced was CD8+ T cells from PBMCs.

CDR3 nucleotide sequence: TGTGCCAGCAGTGAATTAGCAGCGGGGGGGCCGAGGAATGAGCAGTTCTTC. Amino acids: CASSELAAGGPRNEQFF. The chain uses TRBV6-1 and TRBJ2-1; 10 bases match TRBD2. The CDR3 spans 17 residues. The V gene end was trimmed by 2 bases and the J gene end by 7 bases; junction bases not matched to a gene: 11. CDR1 MNHNS and CDR2 SASEGT come from the germline V gene.